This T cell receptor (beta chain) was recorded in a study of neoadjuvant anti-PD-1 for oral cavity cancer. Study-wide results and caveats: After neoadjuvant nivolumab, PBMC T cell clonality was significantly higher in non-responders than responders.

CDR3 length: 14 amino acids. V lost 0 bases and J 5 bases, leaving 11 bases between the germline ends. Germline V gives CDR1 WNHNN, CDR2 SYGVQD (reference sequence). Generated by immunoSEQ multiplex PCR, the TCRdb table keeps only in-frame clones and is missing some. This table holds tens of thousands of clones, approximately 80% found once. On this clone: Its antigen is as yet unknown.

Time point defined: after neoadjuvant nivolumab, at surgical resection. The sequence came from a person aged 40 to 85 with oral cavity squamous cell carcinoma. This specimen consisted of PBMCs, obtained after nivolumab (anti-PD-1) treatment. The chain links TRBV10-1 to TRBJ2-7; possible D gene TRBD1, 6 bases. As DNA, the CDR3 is TGCGCCAGCAGTGAGTCGGGGACAACCAACGAGCAGTACTTC. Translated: CASSESGTTNEQYF.